These 9 T cell receptor beta chains were sequenced from one sample in a study of radiation and T cells in renal cell carcinoma. Documented time point: blood 4 weeks post-SBRT, at nephrectomy. Specified treatment: 15 Gy SBRT to primary tumor, nephrectomy 4 weeks later. The protocol was immunoSEQ multiplex PCR, while the TCRdb copy is restricted to in-frame clones and leaves out a portion. In the table there are about 150,000 clones, less than 90% of which are singletons. The sample was blood, taken from a patient whose treatment included radiotherapy and nephrectomy. Every receptor here comes from a woman in her forties or fifties with renal cell carcinoma.

This rearrangement joins TRBV11-2 to TRBJ1-4, with D possibly matching TRBD1 (5 bases). The CDR3 contains 14 residues. CDR1 SGHAT and CDR2 FQNNGV come from the germline V gene. Trimming cost V 2 bases and J 5 bases, with 9 bases left between them. In nucleotides, the CDR3 is TGTGCCAGCAGCTTAAACTCAGGGAATGAAAAACTGTTTTTT. As protein: CASSLNSGNEKLFF.

The V call is TRBV7-9, the J call TRBJ2-3; possibly TRBD2 for D (6 bases). CDR3 length: 14 residues. In germline, CDR1 is SEHNR, CDR2 FQNEAQ (reference sequence). V lost 5 bases and J lost 2, with 11 bases in between. CDR3 in DNA: TGTGCCAGCAGCCGGGACTCCCTCACAGATACGCAGTATTTT. It translates to CASSRDSLTDTQYF.

The V and J genes are TRBV27 and TRBJ2-1; a possible D gene is TRBD2 (5 bases). Germline CDR1 MNHEY, CDR2 SMNVEV (reference sequence). The CDR3 covers 15 residues. Deletions cut 7 bases from V and 6 bases from J, with 19 bases between. In nucleotides, the CDR3 is TGTGCCAGCATCGGGGATGCAGGCCGGAGCAATGAGCAGTTCTTC. Amino acid sequence: CASIGDAGRSNEQFF.

This clone appeared a single time. V gene TRBV5-1 combines with J gene TRBJ1-5; tentatively, D is TRBD1 (5 bases). The germline V and J ends were trimmed by 4 bases and 1 base, with 9 bases remaining between them. CDR3 length equals 14 residues. In germline, CDR1 is SGHRS, CDR2 YFSETQ. Written as DNA, the CDR3 is TGCGCCAGCAGCGAGGGGATGAGCAATCAGCCCCAGCATTTT. It specifies CASSEGMSNQPQHF.

This clone was observed a handful of times. This sequence joins TRBV5-1 and TRBJ1-1, with D hard to call. Looked up from germline, CDR1 is SGHRS and CDR2 is YFSETQ. The CDR3 runs to 13 residues. Trimming stripped 5 bases from V and 3 bases from J, with 11 bases between. This CDR3 reads CASSDPSDTEAFF. CDR3 bases: TGCGCCAGCAGTGACCCCTCGGACACTGAAGCTTTCTTT.

The chain has TRBV7-6 and TRBJ1-3; no firm D call. The CDR3 has 13 residues. Germline V lookup: CDR1 SGHVS, CDR2 FNYEAQ. Trimming cost V 5 bases and J 4 bases, with 9 bases left between them. For the CDR3, the DNA is TGTGCCAGCAGCCGACCACAGGGAAACACCATATATTTT. It translates to CASSRPQGNTIYF.

The sample holds one count of this clone. The chain is built from TRBV7-2 and TRBJ1-3; possible D gene TRBD1, 5 bases. Trimming shortened V by 5 bases and J by 0 bases, and 14 bases separated the two germline ends. Germline V gene lookup returns CDR1 SGHTA and CDR2 FQGNSA. The CDR3 runs 16 residues. Here the CDR3 DNA reads TGTGCCAGCAGCGCGCGGGACGGCTCCTCTGGAAACACCATATATTTT. Its translation: CASSARDGSSGNTIYF.

As to this clone: Different DNA sequences within this sample yield the same CDR3. V is TRBV4-1 and J is TRBJ2-3; D is unclear. This CDR3 has 13 residues. The V and J ends lost 0 bases and 2 bases respectively, with 3 bases between them. Looked up from germline, CDR1 is MGHRA and CDR2 is YSYEKL. CDR3 sequence: CASSQDLTDTQYF. The CDR3 DNA reads TGCGCCAGCAGCCAAGACCTCACAGATACGCAGTATTTT.

V and J are TRBV9 and TRBJ2-2, with a weak D call TRBD2 (7 bases). The V and J ends lost 4 bases and 6 bases respectively, with 16 bases between them. The CDR3 is made up of 15 amino acids. Germline assignment: CDR1 SGDLS and CDR2 YYNGEE. This CDR3 is CASSLGGAAPGELFF. The DNA for the CDR3 is TGTGCCAGCAGCCTGGGGGGGGCAGCCCCCGGGGAGCTGTTTTTT.